Listed below are T cell receptor beta chains from one sample, sequenced in a study of T cell repertoires in cytomegalovirus infection. Their recognized antigens are unknown. TCRdb analysed the reads with MiXCR anew, one entry per CDR3 protein. The sample lists fewer than 850,000 distinct CDR3 sequences; approximately 32% were seen once. This material consisted of cultured CD8+ T cells from PBMCs, taken from culture after CMV antigen stimulation. These receptors all stem from a human donor in good health (CMV status not recorded). Some clones in this sample may be carry-over from other donors' samples. Each CDR3 is given with its conserved first and last residue. D genes are given only for firm matches. A clone size is listed for some rows: how often the clone was seen (once, few, many), or a class if it is expanded.

TRBJ1-5 . TRBV2 . TGTGCCAGCAATAAGGGGACGAGTGGCAATCAGCCCCAGCATTTT CASNKGTSGNQPQHF
TRBJ1-2 many TRBV12-3/TRBV12-4 . TGTGCCAGCAACCTAGGGGGTCTTGGCTACACCTTC CASNLGGLGYTF
TRBJ1-5 . TRBV7-9 . TGTGCCAGCAGCTCGGAGGGTAATCAGCCCCAGCATTTT CASSSEGNQPQHF
TRBJ2-6 few TRBV6-1 TRBD2 TGTGCCAGCAGTGAAAGGTGGGGGGGGGGTCCCGGGGCCAACGTCCTGACTTTC CASSERWGGGPGANVLTF
TRBJ2-3 . TRBV6-5 . TGTGCCAGCTCCCGAAGAGGTTACACAGATACGCAGTATTTT CASSRRGYTDTQYF
TRBJ1-1 once TRBV27 . TGTGCCAGCACCAGGGGAGGGGGAGGGAACACTGAAGCTTTCTTT CASTRGGGGNTEAFF
TRBJ1-5 . TRBV7-9 . TGTGCCAGCAGCTTAGAGAAAAACAGGCCCCAGCATTTT CASSLEKNRPQHF
TRBJ1-5 few TRBV19 . TGTGCCAGTAGTAGCTGGGGACCCGATAGCAATCAGCCCCAGCATTTT CASSSWGPDSNQPQHF
TRBJ2-5 many TRBV18 . TGTGCCAGCTCACCGTTCTTGTACCAAGAGACCCAGTACTTC CASSPFLYQETQYF
TRBJ1-5 . TRBV19 . TGTGCCAGTAGTATGACCGATTATAGCAATCAGCCCCAGCATTTT CASSMTDYSNQPQHF
TRBJ2-7 few TRBV12-3/TRBV12-4 . TGTGCCAGCAGATTAATACAGGGCCAGGCCTACGAGCAGTACTTC CASRLIQGQAYEQYF
TRBJ2-3 . TRBV10-2 TRBD2 TGCGCCAGCAGTGACCCCCGACTAGCGGGGAACACAGATACGCAGTATTTT CASSDPRLAGNTDTQYF
TRBJ1-2 . TRBV27 TRBD1 TGTGCCAGCAACTCAGGGGGGACAGGTGGCTACACCTTC CASNSGGTGGYTF
TRBJ1-1 . TRBV29-1 . TGCAGCGTCGTACAACTGAACACTGAAGCTTTCTTT CSVVQLNTEAFF
TRBJ1-2 . TRBV9 . TGTGCCAGCAGTCCGACGGCGTCATGGGAGGCCTTC CASSPTASWEAF
TRBJ1-2 many TRBV12-3/TRBV12-4 . TGTGCCAGCAGCCCGGGACCGTACTATGGCTACACCTTC CASSPGPYYGYTF
TRBJ2-7 . TRBV20-1 . TGCAGTGCTGATACCGGGTTCAACTACGAGCAGTACTTC CSADTGFNYEQYF
TRBJ1-2 . TRBV12-3/TRBV12-4 . TGTGCCAGCCGAGGGGGACACGTCAATGGCTACACCTTC CASRGGHVNGYTF
TRBJ2-1 . TRBV10-1 TRBD2 TGCGCCAGCAGTGAGTTAGCGGGGGAGATCTACAATGAGCAGTTCTTC CASSELAGEIYNEQFF
TRBJ2-2 few TRBV6-5 TRBD1 TGTGCCAGCAGTTACGCCCAACAGGGGATCGTCGGGGAGCTGTTTTTT CASSYAQQGIVGELFF
TRBJ2-2 . TRBV2 . TGTGCCACCGGGTTCAGCGGACCGGGGGAGCTGTTTTTT CATGFSGPGELFF
TRBJ1-1 . TRBV7-8 . TGTGCCAGCAGCACAGGGCACACTGAAGCTTTCTTT CASSTGHTEAFF
TRBJ2-3 . TRBV5-4 . TGTGCCAGCAGCTTGGTTGTGGGGGCCCCAGATACGCAGTATTTT CASSLVVGAPDTQYF
TRBJ2-7 . TRBV12-3/TRBV12-4 . TGTGCCAGCAGGTCCGTCCAGGGCGAGCAGTACTTC CASRSVQGEQYF
TRBJ1-2 few TRBV7-9 . TGTGCCAGCAGCTCCGGGGCCCGAGACTATGGCTACACCTTC CASSSGARDYGYTF
TRBJ1-3 few TRBV7-9 . TGTGCCAGCAGCTTAGCGCTTCGGCAGAACTCTGGAAACACCATATATTTT CASSLALRQNSGNTIYF
TRBJ2-1 few TRBV7-2 . TGTGCCAGCAGCTTAGATGTCAGGTACTACAATGAGCAGTTCTTC CASSLDVRYYNEQFF
TRBJ1-2 few TRBV6-2/TRBV6-3 . TGTGCCAGCAGTTGGGACGGAGTCAACTATGGCTACACCTTC CASSWDGVNYGYTF
TRBJ2-6 many TRBV7-6 . TGTGCCAGCAGCTCGACAGAAACCTTCTCTGGGGCCAACGTCCTGACTTTC CASSSTETFSGANVLTF
TRBJ2-5 . TRBV7-3 . TGTGCCAGCAGCCGATCCAGCGGGGAGACCCAGTACTTC CASSRSSGETQYF
TRBJ2-1 . TRBV12-5 TRBD1 TGTGCTAGTGGTTCGCCGATGACAGGGAGCTCCTACAATGAGCAGTTCTTC CASGSPMTGSSYNEQFF
TRBJ2-1 few TRBV6-5 . TGTGCCAGCAGTTACCGGAAGGGGAACAATGAGCAGTTCTTC CASSYRKGNNEQFF
TRBJ2-3 few TRBV12-5 . TGTGCTAGTGGTTCCGCCCCGGATTATACGCAGTATTTT CASGSAPDYTQYF
TRBJ2-1 . TRBV10-3 TRBD1 TGTGCCATCAGTGAACAGGGGGCAACCGGTAATGAGCAGTTCTTC CAISEQGATGNEQFF
TRBJ2-1 . TRBV27 . TGTGCCAGCAGTTTAGTTGGGCAGGAGTTCTTC CASSLVGQEFF
TRBJ2-1 many TRBV19 . TGTGCCAGTAGTATCAGCCGCTACAATGAGCAGTTCTTC CASSISRYNEQFF
TRBJ1-1 . TRBV28 TRBD1 TGTGCCAGCAGTTTAAACCCGGACAGGGGGGACACTGAAGCTTTCTTT CASSLNPDRGDTEAFF
TRBJ1-1 . TRBV19 . TGTGCCAGTAGTGACCAGACCGGGTTTAGAGACACTGAAGCTTTCTTT CASSDQTGFRDTEAFF
TRBJ2-6 once TRBV20-1 . TGCAGTGCTAGTGGGGCCTCTGGGGCCAACGTCCTGACTTTC CSASGASGANVLTF